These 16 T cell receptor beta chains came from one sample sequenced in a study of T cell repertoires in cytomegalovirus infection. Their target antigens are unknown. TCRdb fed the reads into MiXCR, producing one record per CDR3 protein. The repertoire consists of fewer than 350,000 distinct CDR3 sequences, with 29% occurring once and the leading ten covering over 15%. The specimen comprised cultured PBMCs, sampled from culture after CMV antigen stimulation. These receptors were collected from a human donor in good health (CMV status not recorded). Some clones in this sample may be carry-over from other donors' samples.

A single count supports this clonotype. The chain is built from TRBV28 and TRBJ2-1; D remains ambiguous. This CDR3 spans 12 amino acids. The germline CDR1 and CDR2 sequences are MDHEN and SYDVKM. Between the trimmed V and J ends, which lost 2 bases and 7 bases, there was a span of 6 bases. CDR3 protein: CASSLKGNEQFF. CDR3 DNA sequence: TGTGCCAGCAGTTTAAAAGGGAATGAGCAGTTCTTC.

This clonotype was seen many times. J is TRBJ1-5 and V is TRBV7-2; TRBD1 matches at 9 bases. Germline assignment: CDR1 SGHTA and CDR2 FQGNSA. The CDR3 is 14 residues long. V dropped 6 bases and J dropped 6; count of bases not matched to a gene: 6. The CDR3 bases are TGTGCCAGCAGTTCGGGACAGGGAACTCAGCCCCAGCATTTT. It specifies CASSSGQGTQPQHF.

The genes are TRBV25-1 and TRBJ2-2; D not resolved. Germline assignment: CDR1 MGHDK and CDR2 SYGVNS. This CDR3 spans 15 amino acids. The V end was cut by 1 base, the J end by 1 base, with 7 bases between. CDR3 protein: CASSESRLNTGELFF. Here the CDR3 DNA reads TGTGCCAGCAGTGAATCCCGACTGAACACCGGGGAGCTGTTTTTT. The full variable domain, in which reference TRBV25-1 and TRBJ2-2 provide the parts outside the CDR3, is EADIYQTPRYLVIGTGKKITLECSQTMGHDKMYWYQQDPGMELHLIHYSYGVNSTEKGDLSSESTVSRIRTEHFPLTLESARPSHTSQYLCASSESRLNTGELFFGEGSRLTVL.

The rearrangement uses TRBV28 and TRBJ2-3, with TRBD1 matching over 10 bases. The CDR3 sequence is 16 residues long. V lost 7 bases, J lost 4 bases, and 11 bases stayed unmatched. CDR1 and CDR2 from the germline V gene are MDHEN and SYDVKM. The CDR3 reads CASTSPGTGEADTQYF. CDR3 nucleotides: TGTGCCAGCACCTCACCCGGGACAGGGGAAGCAGATACGCAGTATTTT.

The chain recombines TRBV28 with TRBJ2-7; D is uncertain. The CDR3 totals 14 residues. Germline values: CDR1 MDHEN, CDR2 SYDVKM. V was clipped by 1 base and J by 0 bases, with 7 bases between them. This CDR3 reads CASSLSPSSYEQYF. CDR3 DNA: TGTGCCAGCAGTTTATCCCCGAGCTCCTACGAGCAGTACTTC.

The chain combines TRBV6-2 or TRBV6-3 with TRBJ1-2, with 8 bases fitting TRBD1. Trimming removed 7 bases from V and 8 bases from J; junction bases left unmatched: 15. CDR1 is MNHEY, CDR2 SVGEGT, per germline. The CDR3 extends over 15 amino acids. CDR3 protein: CASTSMDREWRGYTF. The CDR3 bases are TGTGCCAGCACCTCGATGGACAGGGAGTGGCGGGGCTACACCTTC.

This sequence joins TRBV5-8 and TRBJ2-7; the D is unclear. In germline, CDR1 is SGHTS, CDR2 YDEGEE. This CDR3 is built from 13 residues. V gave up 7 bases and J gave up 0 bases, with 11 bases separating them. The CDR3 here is CASVPDYSYEQYF. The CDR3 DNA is TGTGCCAGCGTCCCCGATTACTCCTACGAGCAGTACTTC.

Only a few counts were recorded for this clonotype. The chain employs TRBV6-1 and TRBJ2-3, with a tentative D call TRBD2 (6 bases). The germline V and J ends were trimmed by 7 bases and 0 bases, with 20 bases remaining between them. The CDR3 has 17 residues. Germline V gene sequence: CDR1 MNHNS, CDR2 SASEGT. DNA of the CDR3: TGTGCCAGCACCCTCCTTCTAGCGCCCCGAAGCACAGATACGCAGTATTTT. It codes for CASTLLLAPRSTDTQYF.

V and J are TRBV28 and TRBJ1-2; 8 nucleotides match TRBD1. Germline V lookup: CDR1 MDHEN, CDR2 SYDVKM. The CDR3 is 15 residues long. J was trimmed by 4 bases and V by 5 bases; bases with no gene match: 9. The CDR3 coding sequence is TGTGCCAGCAGTACCTCCGGGACAGGCATCTATGGCTACACCTTC. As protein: CASSTSGTGIYGYTF.

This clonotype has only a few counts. DNA of the CDR3: TGCAGCGTTGATCCTCCAGGCCGGCTAGTTGGGGGAGAGACCCAGTACTTC. Protein product: CSVDPPGRLVGGETQYF. The V call is TRBV29-1, the J call TRBJ2-5, with D perhaps assigned TRBD1 or TRBD2 (5 bases each). This CDR3 contains 17 residues. Germline V lookup: CDR1 SQVTM, CDR2 ANQGSEA. V shed 3 bases and J shed 4 bases, with 24 bases lying between them.

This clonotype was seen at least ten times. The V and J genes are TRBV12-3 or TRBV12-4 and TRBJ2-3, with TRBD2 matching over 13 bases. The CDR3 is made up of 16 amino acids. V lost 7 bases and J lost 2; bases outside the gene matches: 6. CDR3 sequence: CASTLGLAGFTDTQYF. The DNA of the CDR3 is TGTGCCAGCACCCTGGGACTAGCGGGATTCACAGATACGCAGTATTTT.

CDR3: CASSEGTSGTETQYF. The CDR3 bases are TGTGCCAGCAGTGAGGGGACTAGCGGGACCGAGACCCAGTACTTC. The V and J genes are TRBV6-1 and TRBJ2-5; TRBD2 matches 13 bases. The CDR3 consists of 15 residues. The V gene's germline CDR1 is MNHNS and CDR2 SASEGT. After removal of 3 bases from V and 5 bases from J, the junction contained 3 bases not matched to a gene.

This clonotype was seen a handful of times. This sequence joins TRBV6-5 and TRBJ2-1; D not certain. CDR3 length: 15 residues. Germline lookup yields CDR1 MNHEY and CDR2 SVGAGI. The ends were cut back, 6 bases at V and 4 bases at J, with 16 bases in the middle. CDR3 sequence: CASRATGLNYNEQFF. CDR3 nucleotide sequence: TGTGCCAGCAGGGCGACTGGGCTAAATTACAATGAGCAGTTCTTC.

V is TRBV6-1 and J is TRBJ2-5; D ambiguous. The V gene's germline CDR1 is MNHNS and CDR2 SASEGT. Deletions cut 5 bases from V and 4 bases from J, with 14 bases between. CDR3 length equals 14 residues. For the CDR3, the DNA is TGTGCCAGCAGTTCACGGTCGGATATAGAGACCCAGTACTTC. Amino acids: CASSSRSDIETQYF.

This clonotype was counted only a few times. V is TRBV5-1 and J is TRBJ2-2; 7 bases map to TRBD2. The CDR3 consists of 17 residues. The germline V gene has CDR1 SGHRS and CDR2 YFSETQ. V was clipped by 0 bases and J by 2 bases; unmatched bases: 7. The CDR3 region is CASSLAGGSSNTGELFF. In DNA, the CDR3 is TGCGCCAGCAGCTTGGCGGGCGGGAGTAGCAACACCGGGGAGCTGTTTTTT.

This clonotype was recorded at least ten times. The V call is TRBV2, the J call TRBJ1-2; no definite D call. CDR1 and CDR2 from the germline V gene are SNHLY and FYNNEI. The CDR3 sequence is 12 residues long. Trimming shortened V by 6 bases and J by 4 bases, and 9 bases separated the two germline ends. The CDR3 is CASRLGSYGYTF. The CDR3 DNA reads TGTGCCAGCAGACTGGGAAGCTATGGCTACACCTTC.